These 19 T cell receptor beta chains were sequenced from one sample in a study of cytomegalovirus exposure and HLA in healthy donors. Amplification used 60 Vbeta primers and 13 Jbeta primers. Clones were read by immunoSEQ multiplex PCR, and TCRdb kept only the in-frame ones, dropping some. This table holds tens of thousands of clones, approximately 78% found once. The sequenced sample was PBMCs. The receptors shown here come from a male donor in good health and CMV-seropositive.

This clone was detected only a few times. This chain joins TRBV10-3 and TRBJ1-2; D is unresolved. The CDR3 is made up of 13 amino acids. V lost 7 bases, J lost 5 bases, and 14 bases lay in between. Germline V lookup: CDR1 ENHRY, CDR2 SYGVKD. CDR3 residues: CAITSGSGYGYTF. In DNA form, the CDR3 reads TGTGCCATCACCTCTGGCTCGGGATATGGCTACACCTTC.

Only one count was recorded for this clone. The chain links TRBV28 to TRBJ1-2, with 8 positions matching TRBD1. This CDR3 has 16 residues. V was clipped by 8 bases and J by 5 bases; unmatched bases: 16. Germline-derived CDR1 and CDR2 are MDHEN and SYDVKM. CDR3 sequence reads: CASSVGGQGLRYGYTF. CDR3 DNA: TGTGCCAGCTCAGTGGGAGGACAGGGCCTTAGGTATGGCTACACCTTC.

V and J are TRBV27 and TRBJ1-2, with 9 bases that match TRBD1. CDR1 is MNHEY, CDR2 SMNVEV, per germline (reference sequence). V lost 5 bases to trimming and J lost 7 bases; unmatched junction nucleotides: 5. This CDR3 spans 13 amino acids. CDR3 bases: TGTGCCAGCAGTACACAGGGGGCGCGTGGCTACACCTTC. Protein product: CASSTQGARGYTF.

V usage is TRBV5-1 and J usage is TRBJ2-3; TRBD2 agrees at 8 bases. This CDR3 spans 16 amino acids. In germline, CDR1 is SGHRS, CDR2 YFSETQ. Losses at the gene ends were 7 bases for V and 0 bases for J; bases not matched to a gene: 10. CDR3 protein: CASRAGAYSSTDTQYF. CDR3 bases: TGCGCCAGCCGAGCGGGAGCTTACTCTAGCACAGATACGCAGTATTTT. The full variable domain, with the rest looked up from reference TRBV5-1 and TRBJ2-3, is KAGVTQTPRYLIKTRGQQVTLSCSPISGHRSVSWYQQTPGQGLQFLFEYFSETQRNKGNFPGRFSGRQFSNSRSEMNVSTLELGDSALYLCASRAGAYSSTDTQYFGPGTRLTVL.

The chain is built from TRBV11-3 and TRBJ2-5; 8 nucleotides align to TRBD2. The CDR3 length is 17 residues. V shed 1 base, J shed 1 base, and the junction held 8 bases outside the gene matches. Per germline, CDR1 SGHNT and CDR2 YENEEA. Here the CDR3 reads CASSLGLGGRPQETQYF. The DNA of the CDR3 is TGTGCCAGCAGCTTAGGGCTGGGCGGGAGGCCCCAAGAGACCCAGTACTTC.

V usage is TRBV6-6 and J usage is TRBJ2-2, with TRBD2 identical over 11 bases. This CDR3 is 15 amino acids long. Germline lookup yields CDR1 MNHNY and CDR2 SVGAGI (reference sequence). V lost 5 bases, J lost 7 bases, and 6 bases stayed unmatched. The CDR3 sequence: CASSLSGRVGGELFF. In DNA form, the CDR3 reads TGTGCCAGCAGTCTTAGCGGGAGGGTTGGCGGGGAGCTGTTTTTT.

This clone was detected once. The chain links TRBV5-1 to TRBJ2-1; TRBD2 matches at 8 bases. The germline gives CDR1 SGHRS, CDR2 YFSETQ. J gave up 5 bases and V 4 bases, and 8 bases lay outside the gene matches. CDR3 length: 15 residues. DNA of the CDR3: TGCGCCAGCAGCCAAAGCGGGAGTAGGAACAATGAGCAGTTCTTC. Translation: CASSQSGSRNNEQFF.

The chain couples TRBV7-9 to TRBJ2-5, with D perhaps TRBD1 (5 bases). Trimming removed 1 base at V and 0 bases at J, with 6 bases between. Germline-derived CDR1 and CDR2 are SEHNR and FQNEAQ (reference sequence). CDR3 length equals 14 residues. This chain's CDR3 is CASSLVTDQETQYF. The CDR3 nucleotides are TGTGCCAGCAGCTTAGTGACAGACCAAGAGACCCAGTACTTC.

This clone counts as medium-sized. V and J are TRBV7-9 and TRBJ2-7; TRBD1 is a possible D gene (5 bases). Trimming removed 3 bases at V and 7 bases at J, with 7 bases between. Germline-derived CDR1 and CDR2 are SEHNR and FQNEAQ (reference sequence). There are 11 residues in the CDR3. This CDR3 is CASSFSGEQYF. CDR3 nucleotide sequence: TGTGCCAGCAGCTTTTCAGGGGAGCAGTACTTC.

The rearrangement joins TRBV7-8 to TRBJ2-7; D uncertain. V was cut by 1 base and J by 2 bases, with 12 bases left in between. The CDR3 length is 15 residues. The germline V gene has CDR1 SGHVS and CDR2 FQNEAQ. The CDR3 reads CASSLVSLPTYEQYF. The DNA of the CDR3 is TGTGCCAGCAGCTTAGTTTCGTTACCTACCTACGAGCAGTACTTC.

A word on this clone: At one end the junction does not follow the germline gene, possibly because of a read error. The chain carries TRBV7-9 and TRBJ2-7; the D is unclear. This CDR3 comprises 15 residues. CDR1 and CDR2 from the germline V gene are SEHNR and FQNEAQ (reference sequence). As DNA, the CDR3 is TGTTCCAGCAGCTTAGTCGGCGCTAGCTCCTACGAGCAGTACTTC. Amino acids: CSSSLVGASSYEQYF. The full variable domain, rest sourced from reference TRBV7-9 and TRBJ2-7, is DTGVSQNPRHKITKRGQNVTFRCDPISEHNRLYWYRQTLGQGPEFLTYFQNEAQLEKSRLLSDRFSAERPKGSFSTLEIQRTEQGDSAMYLCSSSLVGASSYEQYFGPGTRLTVT.

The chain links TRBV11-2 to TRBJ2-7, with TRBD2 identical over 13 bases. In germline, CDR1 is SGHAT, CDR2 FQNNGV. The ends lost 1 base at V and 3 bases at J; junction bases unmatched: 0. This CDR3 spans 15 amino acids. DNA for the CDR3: TGTGCCAGCAGCTTAGGACTAGCGGGAGGCTACGAGCAGTACTTC. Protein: CASSLGLAGGYEQYF.

The CDR3 DNA follows: TGTGCCAGCAGTGCGGGGGGGGGATATCAGCCCCAGCATTTT. Protein product: CASSAGGGYQPQHF. The chain links TRBV27 to TRBJ1-5, with D possibly matching TRBD1 (5 bases). V dropped 5 bases and J dropped 5 bases, with 13 bases sitting between them. The CDR3 covers 14 residues. Germline CDR1 and CDR2: MNHEY and SMNVEV (reference sequence).

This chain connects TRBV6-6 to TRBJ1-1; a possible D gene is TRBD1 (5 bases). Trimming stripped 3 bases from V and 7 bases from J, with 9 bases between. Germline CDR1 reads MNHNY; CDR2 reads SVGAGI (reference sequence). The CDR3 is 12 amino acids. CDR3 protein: CASSYYTGEAFF. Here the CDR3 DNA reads TGTGCCAGCAGTTATTACACAGGTGAAGCTTTCTTT.

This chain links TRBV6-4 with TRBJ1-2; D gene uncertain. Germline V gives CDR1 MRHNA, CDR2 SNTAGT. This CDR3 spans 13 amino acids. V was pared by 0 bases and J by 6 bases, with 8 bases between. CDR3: CASSDSGVDGYTF. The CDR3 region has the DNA TGTGCCAGCAGTGACTCCGGAGTGGATGGCTACACCTTC.

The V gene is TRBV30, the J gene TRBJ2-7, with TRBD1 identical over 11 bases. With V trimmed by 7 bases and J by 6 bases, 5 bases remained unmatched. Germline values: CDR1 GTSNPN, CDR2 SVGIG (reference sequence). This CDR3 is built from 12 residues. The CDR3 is CASDRGRGEQYF. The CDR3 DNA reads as TGTGCCTCGGACAGGGGGCGAGGCGAGCAGTACTTC.

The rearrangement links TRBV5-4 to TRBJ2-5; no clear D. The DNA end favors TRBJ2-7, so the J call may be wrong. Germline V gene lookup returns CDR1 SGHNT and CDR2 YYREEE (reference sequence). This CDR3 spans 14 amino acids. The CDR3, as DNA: TGTGCCAGCAGCTTGGGCGCGGTTCTAAACGAGCAGTACTTC. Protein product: CASSLGAVLNEQYF.

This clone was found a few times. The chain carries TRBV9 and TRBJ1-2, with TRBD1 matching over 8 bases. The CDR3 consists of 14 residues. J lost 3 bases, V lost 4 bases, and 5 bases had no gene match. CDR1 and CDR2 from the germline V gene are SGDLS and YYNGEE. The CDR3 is CASSTPDRDYGYTF. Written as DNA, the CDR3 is TGTGCCAGCAGCACCCCGGACAGGGACTATGGCTACACCTTC.

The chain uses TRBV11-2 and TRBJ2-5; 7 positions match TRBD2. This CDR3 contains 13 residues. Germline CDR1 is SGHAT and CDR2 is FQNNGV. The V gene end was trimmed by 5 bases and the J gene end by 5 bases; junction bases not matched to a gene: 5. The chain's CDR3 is CASSIAGGETQYF. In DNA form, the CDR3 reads TGTGCCAGCAGCATAGCGGGCGGGGAGACCCAGTACTTC.